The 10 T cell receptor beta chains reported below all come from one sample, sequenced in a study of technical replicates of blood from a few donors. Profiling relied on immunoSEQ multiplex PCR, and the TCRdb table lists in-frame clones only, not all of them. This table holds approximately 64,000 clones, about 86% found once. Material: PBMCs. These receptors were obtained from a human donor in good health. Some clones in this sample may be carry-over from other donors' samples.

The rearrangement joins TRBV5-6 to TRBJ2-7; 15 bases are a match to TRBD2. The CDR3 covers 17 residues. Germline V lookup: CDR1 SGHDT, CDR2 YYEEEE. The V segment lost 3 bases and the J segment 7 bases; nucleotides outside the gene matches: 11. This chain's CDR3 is CASSSLQGLAGGGEQYF. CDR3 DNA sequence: TGTGCCAGCAGCTCGCTTCAGGGACTAGCGGGAGGTGGGGAGCAGTACTTC.

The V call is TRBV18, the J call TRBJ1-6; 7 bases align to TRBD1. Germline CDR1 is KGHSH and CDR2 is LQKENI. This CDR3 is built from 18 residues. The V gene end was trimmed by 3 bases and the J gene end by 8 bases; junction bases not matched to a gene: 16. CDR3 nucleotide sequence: TGTGCCAGCTCACCCGGCCAGGGGGGCGGTTCGTCCCATTCACCCCTCCACTTT. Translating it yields CASSPGQGGGSSHSPLHF.

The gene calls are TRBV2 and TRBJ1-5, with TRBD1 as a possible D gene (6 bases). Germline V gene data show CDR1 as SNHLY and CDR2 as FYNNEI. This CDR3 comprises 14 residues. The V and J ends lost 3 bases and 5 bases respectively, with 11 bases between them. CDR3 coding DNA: TGTGCCAGCAGTGACTGGGGGCGCGATCAGCCCCAGCATTTT. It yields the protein CASSDWGRDQPQHF.

CDR3 loop: CASSLGAGSETQYF. The CDR3 DNA follows: TGTGCCAGCAGCTTAGGGGCTGGTTCGGAGACCCAGTACTTC. V usage is TRBV7-9 and J usage is TRBJ2-5; D remains ambiguous. V was pared by 1 base and J by 5 bases, with 11 bases between. Germline CDR1 is SEHNR and CDR2 is FQNEAQ (reference sequence). This CDR3 has 14 residues.

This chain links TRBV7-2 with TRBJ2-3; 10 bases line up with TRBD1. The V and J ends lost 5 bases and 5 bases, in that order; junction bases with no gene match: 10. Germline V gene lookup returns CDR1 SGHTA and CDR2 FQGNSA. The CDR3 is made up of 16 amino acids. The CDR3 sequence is CASSPRSRTGGDTQYF. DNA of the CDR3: TGTGCCAGCAGCCCCCGGAGTAGGACAGGGGGAGATACGCAGTATTTT. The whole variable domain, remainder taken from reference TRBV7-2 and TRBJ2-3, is GAGVSQSPSNKVTEKGKDVELRCDPISGHTALYWYRQSLGQGLEFLIYFQGNSAPDKSGLPSDRFSAERTGGSVSTLTIQRTQQEDSAVYLCASSPRSRTGGDTQYFGPGTRLTVL.

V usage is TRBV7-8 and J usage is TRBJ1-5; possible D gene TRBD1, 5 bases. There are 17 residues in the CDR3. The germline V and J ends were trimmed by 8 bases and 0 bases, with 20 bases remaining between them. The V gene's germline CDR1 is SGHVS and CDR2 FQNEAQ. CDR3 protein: CASSPGYPLTSNQPQHF. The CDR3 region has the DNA TGTGCCAGCTCTCCAGGGTACCCCTTGACTAGCAATCAGCCCCAGCATTTT. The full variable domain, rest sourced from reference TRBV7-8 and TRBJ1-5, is GAGVSQSPRYKVAKRGQDVALRCDPISGHVSLFWYQQALGQGPEFLTYFQNEAQLDKSGLPSDRFFAERPEGSVSTLKIQRTQQEDSAVYLCASSPGYPLTSNQPQHFGDGTRLSIL.

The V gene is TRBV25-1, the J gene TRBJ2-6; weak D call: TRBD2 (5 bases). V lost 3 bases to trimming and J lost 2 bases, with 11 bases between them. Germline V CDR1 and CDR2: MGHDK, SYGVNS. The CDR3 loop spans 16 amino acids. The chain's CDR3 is CASSDATGAGANVLTF. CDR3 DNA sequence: TGTGCCAGCAGTGATGCCACCGGGGCTGGGGCCAACGTCCTGACTTTC.

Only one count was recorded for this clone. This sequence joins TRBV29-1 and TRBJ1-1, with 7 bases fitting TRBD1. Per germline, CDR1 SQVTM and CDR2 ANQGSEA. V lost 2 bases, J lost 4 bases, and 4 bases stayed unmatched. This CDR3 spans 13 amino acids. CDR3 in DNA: TGCAGCGTTGAACAGGGGGTTGGCACTGAAGCTTTCTTT. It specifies CSVEQGVGTEAFF.

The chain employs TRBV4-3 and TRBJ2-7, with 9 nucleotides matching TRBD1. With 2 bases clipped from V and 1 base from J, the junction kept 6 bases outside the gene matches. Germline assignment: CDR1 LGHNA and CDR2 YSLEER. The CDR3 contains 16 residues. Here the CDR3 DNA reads TGCGCCAGCAGCCAATTCGGGACAGGGAATTCCTACGAGCAGTACTTC. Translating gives CASSQFGTGNSYEQYF.

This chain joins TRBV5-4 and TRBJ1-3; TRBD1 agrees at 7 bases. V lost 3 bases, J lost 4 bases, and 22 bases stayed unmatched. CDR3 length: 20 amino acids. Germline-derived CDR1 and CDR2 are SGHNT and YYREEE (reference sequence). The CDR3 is CASSSKKTGTTQGTGNTIYF. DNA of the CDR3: TGTGCCAGCAGCTCAAAAAAGACAGGGACCACTCAGGGGACCGGAAACACCATATATTTT.